Given below is one TCR beta chain in context. The antigen is not known. This record belongs to a study of shared clonotypes between healthy human individuals. Repertoires were generated with immunoSEQ multiplex PCR, while TCRdb's copy carries only in-frame clones and drops some. This sample has about 1.1 million clones; about 80% occur once, and the top ten carry approximately 0.5%. Regarding the study as a whole: Large sequencing depth failed to make sorted-subset sequencing complete, rarefaction showed.

The V gene's germline CDR1 is SEHNR and CDR2 FQNEAQ (reference sequence). There are 19 residues in the CDR3. After removal of 0 bases from V and 6 bases from J, the junction contained 14 bases not matched to a gene. All donors qualified as healthy HIV-negative adults and had experienced no recent acute infections or vaccinations. Those who donated, Caucasian adults without exception, all lived in Nashville, Tennessee. CD45RA+ naive and CD45RA-negative memory subsets were separated from CD4+ cells. Sequenced material: memory CD4+ T cells from PBMCs. Specified subset: CD45RA-negative fraction. The clonotype was recovered from a man aged 18 to 29 in good health. Some clones in this sample may be carry-over from other donors' samples. The chain joins TRBV7-9 to TRBJ1-5; 10 bases line up with TRBD1. The CDR3 DNA follows: TGTGCCAGCAGCTTAGCGCGAGGGACAGGGGACCCGGGGGGTCAGCCCCAGCATTTT. It encodes CASSLARGTGDPGGQPQHF.